This T cell receptor (beta chain) was sequenced during a study of cytomegalovirus exposure and HLA in healthy donors. Whole-study results and caveats: There was a cluster of highly shared sequence variants that was likely a sequencing artifact. TCR beta chain V- and J-gene trimming was linked, in a later analysis, to a missense variant in DCLRE1C.

The germline gives CDR1 SEHNR, CDR2 FQNEAQ (reference sequence). The CDR3 spans 16 residues. Turning to this clone: What it recognizes is unknown. Germline and junction disagree at one end, which may indicate a read error. In the same sample, other DNA sequences code for this CDR3.

The PCR used 60 Vbeta and 13 Jbeta primers. In the authors' methods: A later analysis counted around 74 million unique TCR beta chains, some 12 million shared. Clones were read by immunoSEQ multiplex PCR, and TCRdb kept only the in-frame ones, dropping some. The V and J calls and the clone size are those of that table, but D and trimming were determined from the DNA. This sample's table reports roughly 51,000 clones. What was sequenced was PBMCs. This sequence originates from a woman in her 40s in good health and CMV-seronegative. The chain employs TRBV7-9 and TRBJ1-3; D possibly corresponds to TRBD1 (6 bases). CDR3 sequence: CASSPRGAEGGNTIYF. The CDR3 DNA reads as TGCGCCAGCAGCCCACGGGGGGCGGAAGGTGGAAACACCATATATTTT.